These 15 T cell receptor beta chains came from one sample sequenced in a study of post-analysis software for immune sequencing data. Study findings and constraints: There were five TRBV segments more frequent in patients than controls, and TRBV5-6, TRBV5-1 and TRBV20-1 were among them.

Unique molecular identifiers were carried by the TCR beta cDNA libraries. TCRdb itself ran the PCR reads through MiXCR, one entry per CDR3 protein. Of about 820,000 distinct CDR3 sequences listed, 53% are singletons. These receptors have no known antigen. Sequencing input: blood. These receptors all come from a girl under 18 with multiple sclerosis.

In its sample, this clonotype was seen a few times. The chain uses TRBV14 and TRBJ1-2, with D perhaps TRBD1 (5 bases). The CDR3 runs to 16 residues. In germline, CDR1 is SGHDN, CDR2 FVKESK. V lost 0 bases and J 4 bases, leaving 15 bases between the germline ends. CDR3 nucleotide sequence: TGTGCCAGCAGCCAAGAAGATAGGGGTACCCTCTATGGCTACACCTTC. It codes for CASSQEDRGTLYGYTF.

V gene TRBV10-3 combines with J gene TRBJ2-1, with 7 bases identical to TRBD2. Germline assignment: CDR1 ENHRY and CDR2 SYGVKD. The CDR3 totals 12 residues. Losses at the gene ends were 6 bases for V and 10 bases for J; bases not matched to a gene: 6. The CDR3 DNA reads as TGTGCCATCAGACAGACTAGCCAGGAGCAGTTCTTC. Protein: CAIRQTSQEQFF.

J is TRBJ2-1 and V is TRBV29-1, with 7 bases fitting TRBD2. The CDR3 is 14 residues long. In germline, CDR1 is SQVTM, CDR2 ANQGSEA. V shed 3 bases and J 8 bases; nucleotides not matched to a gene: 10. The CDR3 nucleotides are TGCAGCGTTGACCCATTGGGAGGGTACCATGAGCAGTTCTTC. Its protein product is CSVDPLGGYHEQFF.

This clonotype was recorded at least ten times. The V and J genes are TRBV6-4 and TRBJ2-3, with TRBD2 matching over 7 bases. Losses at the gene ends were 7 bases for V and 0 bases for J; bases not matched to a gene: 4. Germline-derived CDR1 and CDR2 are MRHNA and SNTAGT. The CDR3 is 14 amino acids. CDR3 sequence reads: CASIQRGSTDTQYF. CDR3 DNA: TGTGCCAGCATCCAGCGGGGAAGCACAGATACGCAGTATTTT.

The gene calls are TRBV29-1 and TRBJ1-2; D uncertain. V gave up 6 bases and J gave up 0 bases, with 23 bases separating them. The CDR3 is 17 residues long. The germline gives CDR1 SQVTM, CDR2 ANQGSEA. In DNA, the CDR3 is TGCAGCGTGCATTATAGATCCCTTAGTGGGGCTAACTATGGCTACACCTTC. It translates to CSVHYRSLSGANYGYTF. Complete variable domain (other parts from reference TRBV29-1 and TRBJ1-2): SAVISQKPSRDICQRGTSLTIQCQVDSQVTMMFWYRQQPGQSLTLIATANQGSEATYESGFVIDKFPISRPNLTFSTLTVSNMSPEDSSIYLCSVHYRSLSGANYGYTFGSGTRLTVV.

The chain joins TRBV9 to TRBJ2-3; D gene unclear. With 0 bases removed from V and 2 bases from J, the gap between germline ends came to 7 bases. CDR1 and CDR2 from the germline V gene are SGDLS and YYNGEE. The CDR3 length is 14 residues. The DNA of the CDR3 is TGTGCCAGCAGCGTAGGTCCTATCACAGATACGCAGTATTTT. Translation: CASSVGPITDTQYF.

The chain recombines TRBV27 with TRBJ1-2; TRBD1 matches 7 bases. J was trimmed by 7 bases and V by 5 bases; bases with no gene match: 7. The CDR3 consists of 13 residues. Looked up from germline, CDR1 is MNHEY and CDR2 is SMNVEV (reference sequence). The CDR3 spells CASSRGGATGYTF. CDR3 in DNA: TGTGCCAGCAGTCGAGGGGGCGCGACTGGCTACACCTTC.

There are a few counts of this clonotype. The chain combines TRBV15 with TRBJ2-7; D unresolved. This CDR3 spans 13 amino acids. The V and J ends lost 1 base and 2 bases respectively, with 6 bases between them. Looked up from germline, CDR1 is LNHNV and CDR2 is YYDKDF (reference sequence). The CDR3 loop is CATSRVQAYEQYF. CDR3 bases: TGTGCCACCAGCAGAGTGCAGGCCTACGAGCAGTACTTC.

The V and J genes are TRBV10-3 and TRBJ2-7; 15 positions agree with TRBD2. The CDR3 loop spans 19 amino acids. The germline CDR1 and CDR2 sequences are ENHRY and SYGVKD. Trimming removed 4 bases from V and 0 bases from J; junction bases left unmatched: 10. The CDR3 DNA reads TGTGCCATCAGTGCCCACCCGGGACTAGCGGGAGGATACTCCTACGAGCAGTACTTC. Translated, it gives CAISAHPGLAGGYSYEQYF.

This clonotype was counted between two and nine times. The CDR3 protein is CASSPRLAGAYNEQFF. The CDR3 DNA reads TGTGCCAGCTCACCACGACTAGCGGGAGCCTACAATGAGCAGTTCTTC. V is TRBV18 and J is TRBJ2-1, with 12 bases that match TRBD2. The J segment lost 2 bases and the V segment lost 1 base, leaving 0 bases of the junction unmatched. CDR3 length equals 16 residues. CDR1 and CDR2 from the germline V gene are KGHSH and LQKENI.

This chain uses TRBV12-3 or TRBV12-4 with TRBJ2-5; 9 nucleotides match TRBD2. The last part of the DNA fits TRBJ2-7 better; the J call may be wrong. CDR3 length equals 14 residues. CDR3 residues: CASSFGLAGYEQYF. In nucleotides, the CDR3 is TGTGCCAGCAGTTTTGGCCTAGCGGGGTACGAGCAGTACTTC.

DNA for the CDR3: TGTGCCAGCAGTGCAACGGGGAGCGGACAGCCCCAGCATTTT. It is translated as CASSATGSGQPQHF. The V gene is TRBV2, the J gene TRBJ1-5; no clear D. CDR3 length: 14 amino acids. Trimming removed 4 bases from V and 7 bases from J, with 14 bases in between. Germline V gene lookup returns CDR1 SNHLY and CDR2 FYNNEI.

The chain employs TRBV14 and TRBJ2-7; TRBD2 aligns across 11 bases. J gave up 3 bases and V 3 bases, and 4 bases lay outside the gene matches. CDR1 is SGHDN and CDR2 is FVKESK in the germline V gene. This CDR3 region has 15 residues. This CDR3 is CASSHLAGGHYEQYF. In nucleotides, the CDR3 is TGTGCCAGCAGCCACCTAGCGGGGGGTCACTACGAGCAGTACTTC.

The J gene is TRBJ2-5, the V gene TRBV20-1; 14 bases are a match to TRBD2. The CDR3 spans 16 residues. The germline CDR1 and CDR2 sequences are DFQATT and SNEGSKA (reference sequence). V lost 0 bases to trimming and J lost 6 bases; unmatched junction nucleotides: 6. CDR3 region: CSARETSGRGLQTQYF. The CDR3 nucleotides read TGCAGTGCTAGAGAGACTAGCGGGAGGGGGTTGCAGACCCAGTACTTC.

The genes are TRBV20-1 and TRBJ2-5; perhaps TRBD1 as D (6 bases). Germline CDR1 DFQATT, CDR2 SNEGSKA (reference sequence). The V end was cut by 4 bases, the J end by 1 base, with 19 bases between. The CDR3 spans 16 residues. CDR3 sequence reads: CSAKRGAGDFQETQYF. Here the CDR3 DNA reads TGCAGTGCTAAGAGAGGTGCAGGGGATTTCCAAGAGACCCAGTACTTC.